This T cell receptor (beta chain) originates from a study of T-cell reconstitution after alpha-beta-depleted transplantation in children. Trimming removed 0 bases from V and 4 bases from J, with 20 bases in between. CDR1 and CDR2 (germline): DFQATT, SNEGSKA (reference sequence). The length of the CDR3 is 17 residues. During its preparation, the TCRbeta library received unique molecular identifiers. MiXCR was run by TCRdb on the PCR reads, yielding one entry per CDR3 protein. The sample carries about 980,000 distinct CDR3 sequences, about 29% recorded once. This clonotype was found a few times. This specimen was PBMCs, mostly from graft donor cells, taken 360 days after TCRalphabeta/CD19-depleted stem cell transplant. The V gene is TRBV20-1, the J gene TRBJ2-3, with D possibly being TRBD1 (5 bases). The TCR sequence derives from a boy younger than two who had a stem cell transplant for SCID, so the T cells may come from the graft donor. The chain's CDR3 is CSARDRARGWAADTQYF. CDR3 nucleotide sequence: TGCAGTGCTAGAGATCGTGCAAGGGGATGGGCGGCAGATACGCAGTATTTT.